Listed here are 21 T cell receptor beta chains from one sample, sequenced in a study of blood T cell repertoires in COVID-19. Assay used: immunoSEQ multiplex PCR; TCRdb lists only in-frame clones, some missing. The data show about 270,000 clones, with roughly 90% seen just once and approximately 2.4% held by the top ten. The sequencing input was PBMCs or T cells enriched from blood (not recorded which). The source of these receptors is a woman between 40 and 55 years old with acute COVID-19.

The CDR3 reads CASSSQGRPLAFF. CDR3 sequence (DNA): TGTGCCAGCAGTTCACAGGGTCGACCCTTAGCTTTCTTT. J is TRBJ1-1 and V is TRBV11-2; tentatively, D is TRBD1 (6 bases). This CDR3 contains 13 residues. Germline-derived CDR1 and CDR2 are SGHAT and FQNNGV. V gave up 6 bases and J gave up 10 bases, with 18 bases separating them.

The J gene is TRBJ2-1, the V gene TRBV29-1, with TRBD1 matching 8 bases. The CDR3 length is 17 residues. J lost 5 bases, V lost 4 bases, and 16 bases had no gene match. Looked up from germline, CDR1 is SQVTM and CDR2 is ANQGSEA. The CDR3 DNA reads TGCAGCGTTGGCCAGGGGGCTTGGGGACCGCTCGACAATGAGCAGTTCTTC. This gives the protein CSVGQGAWGPLDNEQFF.

The chain carries TRBV27 and TRBJ1-4, with D maybe TRBD1 (5 bases). Between the trimmed V and J ends, which lost 5 bases and 8 bases, there was a span of 21 bases. This CDR3 has 16 amino acids. Germline CDR1 MNHEY, CDR2 SMNVEV (reference sequence). In DNA, the CDR3 is TGTGCCAGCAGTCCCAGGTGGGGGGGGTGGGAAGAAAAACTGTTTTTT. It encodes CASSPRWGGWEEKLFF. Combining the CDR3 with reference TRBV27 and TRBJ1-4 gives the whole variable domain EAQVTQNPRYLITVTGKKLTVTCSQNMNHEYMSWYRQDPGLGLRQIYYSMNVEVTDKGDVPEGYKVSRKEKRNFPLILESPSPNQTSLYFCASSPRWGGWEEKLFFGSGTQLSVL.

This CDR3 reads CATLNRGSRNQPQHF. CDR3 bases: TGTGCCACTCTTAACAGGGGATCGCGCAATCAGCCCCAGCATTTT. V gene TRBV28 combines with J gene TRBJ1-5; 7 bases map to TRBD1. Germline CDR1 MDHEN, CDR2 SYDVKM. V lost 10 bases and J lost 2; bases outside the gene matches: 11. CDR3 length: 15 residues.

The gene calls are TRBV5-4 and TRBJ1-2; D might be TRBD1 (6 bases). Germline V gene sequence: CDR1 SGHNT, CDR2 YYREEE (reference sequence). Trimming took 5 bases from V and 5 from J, leaving 16 bases between them. There are 14 residues in the CDR3. The CDR3 coding sequence is TGTGCCAGCAGTGTTGGCAGGGACATATATGGCTACACCTTC. Its protein is CASSVGRDIYGYTF.

The genes are TRBV11-2 and TRBJ2-1; tentative D call: TRBD1 (6 bases). Deletions cut 3 bases from V and 8 bases from J, with 14 bases between. The CDR3 contains 14 residues. In germline, CDR1 is SGHAT, CDR2 FQNNGV. The DNA for the CDR3 is TGTGCCAGCAGCTTCAACAGGGATTGGTATGAGCAGTTCTTC. Protein: CASSFNRDWYEQFF.

The rearrangement joins TRBV19 to TRBJ2-5, with unresolved D. V was shortened by 1 base and J by 2 bases, with 14 bases between the two germline ends. From germline, CDR1 is LNHDA and CDR2 SQIVND (reference sequence). The CDR3 loop spans 16 amino acids. CDR3 nucleotide sequence: TGTGCCAGTAGTATAGGGATAAGCGCACTACAAGAGACCCAGTACTTC. Its translation is CASSIGISALQETQYF.

The V call is TRBV10-3, the J call TRBJ2-1; TRBD2 might be the D (6 bases). This CDR3 region has 14 residues. Between the trimmed V and J ends, which lost 4 bases and 7 bases, there was a span of 14 bases. Per the germline V gene, CDR1 is ENHRY and CDR2 is SYGVKD. CDR3 residues: CAISVGGAGNEQFF. The CDR3 DNA sequence: TGTGCCATCAGTGTGGGCGGTGCGGGGAATGAGCAGTTCTTC.

V usage is TRBV15 and J usage is TRBJ2-5, with D possibly matching TRBD2 (5 bases). Trimming removed 0 bases at V and 5 bases at J, with 13 bases between. Germline lookup yields CDR1 LNHNV and CDR2 YYDKDF (reference sequence). The length of the CDR3 is 15 residues. The CDR3 here is CATSRDLGSGETQYF. CDR3 in DNA: TGTGCCACCAGCAGAGATCTGGGTTCGGGGGAGACCCAGTACTTC. Looking up the rest from reference TRBV15 and TRBJ2-5 gives the full variable domain: DAMVIQNPRYQVTQFGKPVTLSCSQTLNHNVMYWYQQKSSQAPKLLFHYYDKDFNNEADTPDNFQSRRPNTSFCFLDIRSPGLGDTAMYLCATSRDLGSGETQYFGPGTRLLVL.

The chain employs TRBV19 and TRBJ2-5, with 9 bases fitting TRBD1. Unmatched junction bases numbered 12, after V lost 5 bases and J lost 5 bases. The CDR3 has 16 amino acids. CDR1 and CDR2 from the germline V gene are LNHDA and SQIVND (reference sequence). CDR3 protein: CASSLTGGSGEETQYF. CDR3 sequence (DNA): TGTGCCAGTAGTCTTACAGGGGGCTCGGGAGAGGAGACCCAGTACTTC.

This rearrangement joins TRBV10-3 to TRBJ2-7; 8 nucleotides line up with TRBD1. Germline CDR1 reads ENHRY; CDR2 reads SYGVKD. V dropped 4 bases and J dropped 6; count of bases not matched to a gene: 2. The CDR3 spans 12 residues. The CDR3 here is CAISATGGEQYF. As DNA, the CDR3 is TGTGCCATCAGTGCTACAGGGGGCGAGCAGTACTTC.

V usage is TRBV5-4 and J usage is TRBJ1-2, with 11 bases identical to TRBD1. Germline V gene lookup returns CDR1 SGHNT and CDR2 YYREEE (reference sequence). The CDR3 has 16 amino acids. With 0 bases clipped from V and 4 bases from J, the junction kept 5 bases outside the gene matches. This CDR3 reads CASSLAGTGGSYGYTF. The CDR3 DNA follows: TGTGCCAGCAGCTTGGCCGGGACAGGGGGAAGCTATGGCTACACCTTC. Full variable domain (remainder filled in from reference TRBV5-4 and TRBJ1-2): ETGVTQSPTHLIKTRGQQVTLRCSSQSGHNTVSWYQQALGQGPQFIFQYYREEENGRGNFPPRFSGLQFPNYSSELNVNALELDDSALYLCASSLAGTGGSYGYTFGSGTRLTVV.

The V and J genes are TRBV28 and TRBJ2-7; possible D gene TRBD2, 6 bases. Germline loops: CDR1 MDHEN, CDR2 SYDVKM. V gave up 7 bases and J gave up 3 bases, with 19 bases separating them. The CDR3 has 15 amino acids. The CDR3: CASTLGLTLGYEQYF. In nucleotides, the CDR3 is TGTGCCAGCACCCTGGGACTTACACTTGGCTACGAGCAGTACTTC.

The chain uses TRBV15 and TRBJ1-1, with 9 bases that match TRBD1. V shed 5 bases, J shed 5 bases, and the junction held 9 bases outside the gene matches. The CDR3 contains 15 residues. Germline CDR1 is LNHNV and CDR2 is YYDKDF (reference sequence). The CDR3 DNA follows: TGTGCCACCAGCGTGAACAGGGGGCGAAGGACTGAAGCTTTCTTT. This codes for CATSVNRGRRTEAFF.

The chain carries TRBV2 and TRBJ2-7; 10 positions agree with TRBD1. Germline assignment: CDR1 SNHLY and CDR2 FYNNEI. The CDR3 consists of 14 residues. V shed 5 bases, J shed 3 bases, and the junction held 4 bases outside the gene matches. CDR3 coding DNA: TGTGCCAGCAGTAGGGGACAGGGGTACTACGAGCAGTACTTC. Its protein is CASSRGQGYYEQYF.

V usage is TRBV21-1 and J usage is TRBJ2-4; the DNA was not compared with TRBD2, the D call given in the table. TRBV21-1 is deemed a pseudogene. The CDR3 runs to 16 residues. CDR3 nucleotide sequence: TGTGCCAGCAGCAAAGTCGATCGGGTAGCCAAAAACATTCAGTACTTC. The encoded protein is CASSKVDRVAKNIQYF.

This clone was seen more than once but under ten times. This sequence joins TRBV7-8 and TRBJ2-7; no firm D call. The CDR3 has 12 residues. Deletions cut 5 bases from V and 5 bases from J, with 10 bases between. CDR1 SGHVS and CDR2 FQNEAQ come from the germline V gene. CDR3 coding DNA: TGTGCCAGCAGCCCCCCTGAGCACGAGCAGTACTTC. Translating it yields CASSPPEHEQYF. Combining the CDR3 with reference TRBV7-8 and TRBJ2-7 gives the whole variable domain GAGVSQSPRYKVAKRGQDVALRCDPISGHVSLFWYQQALGQGPEFLTYFQNEAQLDKSGLPSDRFFAERPEGSVSTLKIQRTQQEDSAVYLCASSPPEHEQYFGPGTRLTVT.

This chain uses TRBV29-1 with TRBJ1-3, with D perhaps matching TRBD1 (5 bases). V was cut by 7 bases and J by 3 bases, with 16 bases left in between. The CDR3 totals 14 residues. Germline assignment: CDR1 SQVTM and CDR2 ANQGSEA. CDR3 sequence: CSAVTDGYGNTIYF. CDR3 in DNA: TGCAGCGCCGTGACAGATGGGTATGGAAACACCATATATTTT.

V gene TRBV10-3 combines with J gene TRBJ2-6; TRBD1 matches 9 bases. V shed 4 bases and J 0 bases; nucleotides not matched to a gene: 10. The CDR3 spans 19 residues. Germline V lookup: CDR1 ENHRY, CDR2 SYGVKD. This CDR3 is CAISAMDRGVFSGANVLTF. CDR3 bases: TGTGCCATCAGTGCCATGGACAGGGGAGTTTTCTCTGGGGCCAACGTCCTGACTTTC.

The chain's CDR3 is CASSSGNYAEAFF. The CDR3 DNA is TGTGCCAGCAGCTCGGGGAACTACGCTGAAGCTTTCTTT. This chain uses TRBV7-8 with TRBJ1-1; the D is unclear. This CDR3 is built from 13 residues. Deletions cut 4 bases from V and 6 bases from J, with 12 bases between. Germline V gene lookup returns CDR1 SGHVS and CDR2 FQNEAQ. The full variable domain, its missing parts supplied by reference TRBV7-8 and TRBJ1-1, is GAGVSQSPRYKVAKRGQDVALRCDPISGHVSLFWYQQALGQGPEFLTYFQNEAQLDKSGLPSDRFFAERPEGSVSTLKIQRTQQEDSAVYLCASSSGNYAEAFFGQGTRLTVV.

This chain connects TRBV29-1 to TRBJ2-1; 9 bases fit TRBD2. J gave up 0 bases and V 4 bases, and 7 bases lay outside the gene matches. This CDR3 region has 16 residues. CDR1 SQVTM and CDR2 ANQGSEA come from the germline V gene. The CDR3, as DNA: TGCAGCGTTGTAACAGCGGGAGGATTCTCCTACAATGAGCAGTTCTTC. This encodes CSVVTAGGFSYNEQFF.